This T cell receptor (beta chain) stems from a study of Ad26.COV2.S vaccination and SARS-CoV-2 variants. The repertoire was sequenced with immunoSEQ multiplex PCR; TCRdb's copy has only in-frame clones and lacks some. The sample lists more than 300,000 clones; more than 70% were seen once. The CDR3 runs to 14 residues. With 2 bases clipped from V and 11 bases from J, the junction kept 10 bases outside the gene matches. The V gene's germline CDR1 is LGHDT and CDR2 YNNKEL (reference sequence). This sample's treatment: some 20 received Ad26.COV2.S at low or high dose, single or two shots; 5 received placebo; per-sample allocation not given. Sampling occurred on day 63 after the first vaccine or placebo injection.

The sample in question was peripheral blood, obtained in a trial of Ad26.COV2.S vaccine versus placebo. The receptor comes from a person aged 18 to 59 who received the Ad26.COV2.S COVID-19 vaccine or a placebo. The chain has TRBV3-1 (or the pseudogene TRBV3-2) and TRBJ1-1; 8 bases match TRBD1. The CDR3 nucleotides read TGTGCCAGCAGCCAAATTCATACAGGGGGGTGGGCTTTCTTT. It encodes CASSQIHTGGWAFF.